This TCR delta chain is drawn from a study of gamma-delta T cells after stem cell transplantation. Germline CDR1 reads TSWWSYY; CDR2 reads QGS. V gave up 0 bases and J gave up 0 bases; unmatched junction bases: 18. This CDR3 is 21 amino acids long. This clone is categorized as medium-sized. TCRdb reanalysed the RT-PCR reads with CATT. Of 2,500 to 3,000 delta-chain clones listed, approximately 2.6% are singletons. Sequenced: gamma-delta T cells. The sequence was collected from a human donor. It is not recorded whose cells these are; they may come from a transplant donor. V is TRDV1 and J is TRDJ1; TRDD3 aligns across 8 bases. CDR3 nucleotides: TGTGCTCTTGGGGAACTGCGTCAAACTTACTGGGGGGTAACTTACACCGATAAACTCATCTTT. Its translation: CALGELRQTYWGVTYTDKLIF.